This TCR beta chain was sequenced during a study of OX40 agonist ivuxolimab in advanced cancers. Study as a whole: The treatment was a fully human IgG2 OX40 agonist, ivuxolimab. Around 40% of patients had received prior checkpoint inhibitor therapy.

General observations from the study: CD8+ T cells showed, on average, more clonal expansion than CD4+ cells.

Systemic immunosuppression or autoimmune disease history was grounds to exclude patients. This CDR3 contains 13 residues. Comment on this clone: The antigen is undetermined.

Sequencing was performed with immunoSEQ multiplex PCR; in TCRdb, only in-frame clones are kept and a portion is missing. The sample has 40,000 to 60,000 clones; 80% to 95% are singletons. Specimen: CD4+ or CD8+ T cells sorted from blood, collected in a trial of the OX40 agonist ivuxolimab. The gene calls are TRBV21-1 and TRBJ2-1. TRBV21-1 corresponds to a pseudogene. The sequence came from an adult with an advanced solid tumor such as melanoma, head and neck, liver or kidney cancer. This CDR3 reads CASSNSRNNEQFF. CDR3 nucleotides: TGTGCCAGCAGCAACAGTAGAAACAATGAGCAGTTCTTC.